This T cell receptor (beta chain) was identified during a study of graft-versus-host responses after intestinal transplantation. The repertoire was sequenced with immunoSEQ multiplex PCR; TCRdb's copy has only in-frame clones and lacks some. The sample consists of some 13,000 clones, approximately 84% of them appearing once. The CDR3 is 16 amino acids. The ends lost 5 bases at V and 5 bases at J; junction bases unmatched: 7. The V gene's germline CDR1 is SGHAT and CDR2 FQNNGV. The gene calls are TRBV11-2 and TRBJ2-5, with TRBD2 matching 14 bases. The sequence derives from a human patient who received an intestinal transplant, so some T cells may come from the graft donor. This sample comprised PBMCs, obtained after intestinal transplantation. Here the CDR3 reads CASSAPGTSGSETQYF. Written as DNA, the CDR3 is TGTGCCAGCAGCGCCCCCGGGACTAGCGGGAGTGAGACCCAGTACTTC.